This TCR beta chain was identified in a study of long-term antiretroviral therapy in people with HIV. The V gene's germline CDR1 is SGHDT and CDR2 YYEEEE. Trimming took 1 base from V and 4 from J; bases not matched to a gene: 5. CDR3 length: 15 residues. The assay used was immunoSEQ (version v3.0), run at survey level. This table comes from immunoSEQ multiplex PCR, and its TCRdb copy is limited to in-frame clones, with some not included. The sample consists of around 25,000 clones, approximately 86% of them appearing once. The sequence was obtained from a man aged 25 to 40 with HIV. The chain employs TRBV5-6 and TRBJ2-7; TRBD1 aligns across 10 bases. The sequenced sample was unsorted PBMCs, obtained around 4.5 years after starting antiretroviral therapy. The chain's CDR3 is CASSLRDRGLYEQYF. The CDR3 DNA follows: TGTGCCAGCAGCTTGAGGGACAGGGGCTTGTACGAGCAGTACTTC.